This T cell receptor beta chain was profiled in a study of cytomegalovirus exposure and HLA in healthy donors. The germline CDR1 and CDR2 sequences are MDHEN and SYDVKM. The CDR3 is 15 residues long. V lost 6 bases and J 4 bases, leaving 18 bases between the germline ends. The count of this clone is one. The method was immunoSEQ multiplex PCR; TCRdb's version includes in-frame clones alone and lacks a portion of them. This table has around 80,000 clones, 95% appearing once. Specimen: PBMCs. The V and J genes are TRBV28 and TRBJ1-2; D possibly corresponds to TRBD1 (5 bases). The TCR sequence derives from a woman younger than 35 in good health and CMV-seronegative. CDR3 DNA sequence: TGTGCCAGCAGGACGGCGGGGGAGGTTTTCTATGGCTACACCTTC. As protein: CASRTAGEVFYGYTF.